The T cell receptor beta chain under discussion was sequenced for a study of blood T cell repertoires in COVID-19. Here immunoSEQ multiplex PCR was the method, and the copy in TCRdb shows in-frame clones only, minus some. This sample has a few hundred thousand clones, with more than 85% found just once. Sequencing input: PBMCs or T cells enriched from blood (not recorded which). The source of this sequence is a woman aged 30 to 39 who had recovered from COVID-19.

The DNA of the CDR3 is TGTGCCAGCAGGGAGACAGATACGCAGTATTTT. Amino acid sequence: CASRETDTQYF. The chain recombines TRBV2 with TRBJ2-3, with D uncertain. The CDR3 has 11 residues. CDR1 is SNHLY, CDR2 FYNNEI, per germline. V was shortened by 6 bases and J by 3 bases, with 4 bases between the two germline ends.